Presented here are 20 T cell receptor beta chains from one specimen sequenced in a study of OX40 agonist ivuxolimab in advanced cancers. To prepare the library, the immunoSEQ multiplex PCR assay was applied. This immuneACCESS table, as held by TCRdb, lists in-frame sequences with V and J called but not all clones. Of the missing ones, under half trace to an unresolved V gene in checked studies; the others have no known cause. Present in this sample are about 22,000 clones, 86% of which were seen just once. 25% of the sample is in the top ten clones. The input for sequencing was CD4+ or CD8+ T cells sorted from blood, taken in a trial of the OX40 agonist ivuxolimab. These receptor sequences come from an adult with an advanced solid tumor such as melanoma, head and neck, liver or kidney cancer.

J is TRBJ2-1 and V is TRBV29-1; maybe TRBD1 (5 bases). V lost 4 bases and J 4 bases, leaving 11 bases between the germline ends. This CDR3 comprises 13 residues. CDR1 and CDR2 (germline): SQVTM, ANQGSEA. CDR3 sequence: CSVGPGHYNEQFF. CDR3 bases: TGCAGCGTTGGACCCGGACATTACAATGAGCAGTTCTTC.

This chain links TRBV13 with TRBJ1-1; possibly TRBD1 for D (5 bases). Looked up from germline, CDR1 is PRHDT and CDR2 is FYEKMQ (reference sequence). Trimming cost V 7 bases and J 0 bases, with 12 bases left between them. The CDR3 runs to 14 residues. The CDR3 nucleotides read TGTGCCAGCACGGGGGACCCTCTGAACACTGAAGCTTTCTTT. Translated: CASTGDPLNTEAFF.

This sequence joins TRBV7-9 and TRBJ2-1; D is undetermined. Germline V gene sequence: CDR1 SEHNR, CDR2 FQNEAQ (reference sequence). V was shortened by 1 base and J by 2 bases, with 9 bases between the two germline ends. The CDR3 runs 15 residues. This chain's CDR3 is CASSLVVLPYNEQFF. CDR3 DNA: TGTGCCAGCAGCTTAGTAGTCCTGCCCTACAATGAGCAGTTCTTC.

The chain is built from TRBV9 and TRBJ2-1, with 8 bases fitting TRBD2. Germline V gene data show CDR1 as SGDLS and CDR2 as YYNGEE. V shed 7 bases, J shed 0 bases, and the junction held 6 bases outside the gene matches. This CDR3 is built from 15 residues. This CDR3 reads CASSPGGASYNEQFF. CDR3 sequence (DNA): TGTGCCAGCTCCCCGGGGGGGGCCTCCTACAATGAGCAGTTCTTC.

J is TRBJ2-2 and V is TRBV30, with no clear D. CDR3 length equals 13 residues. V gave up 0 bases and J gave up 6 bases, with 8 bases separating them. Per germline, CDR1 GTSNPN and CDR2 SVGIG (reference sequence). The CDR3, as DNA: TGTGCCTGGAGTGTACCCTGGGCCGGGGAGCTGTTTTTT. It encodes CAWSVPWAGELFF. Using reference TRBV30 and TRBJ2-2 for the parts outside the CDR3, the full variable domain is SQTIHQWPATLVQPVGSPLSLECTVEGTSNPNLYWYRQAAGRGLQLLFYSVGIGQISSEVPQNLSASRPQDRQFILSSKKLLLSDSGFYLCAWSVPWAGELFFGEGSRLTVL.

The chain recombines TRBV7-9 with TRBJ1-1; no firm D call. The V and J ends lost 1 base and 6 bases respectively, with 12 bases between them. The CDR3 loop spans 14 amino acids. Germline V gene data show CDR1 as SEHNR and CDR2 as FQNEAQ (reference sequence). As DNA, the CDR3 is TGTGCCAGCAGCTTAGTAGAGGTTAGTTCTGAAGCTTTCTTT. Residues: CASSLVEVSSEAFF.

The chain couples TRBV10-3 to TRBJ1-3; D is uncertain. CDR1 and CDR2 (germline): ENHRY, SYGVKD. The V gene lost 3 bases and the J gene lost 0 bases, with 6 bases spanning the gap. This CDR3 region has 14 residues. CDR3 DNA sequence: TGTGCCATCAGTGAAACAGACTCTGGAAACACCATATATTTT. This encodes CAISETDSGNTIYF.

The V and J genes are TRBV18 and TRBJ2-1, with 11 positions matching TRBD2. V shed 3 bases, J shed 9 bases, and the junction held 10 bases outside the gene matches. CDR1 is KGHSH, CDR2 LQKENI, per germline. The CDR3 contains 16 residues. DNA for the CDR3: TGTGCCAGCTCACCCAGTACTAGCGGGAGAAGGGGTGAGCAGTTCTTC. Protein product: CASSPSTSGRRGEQFF.

This clone was seen a single time. The CDR3 sequence: CASSLNPGGLRDTQYF. As DNA, the CDR3 is TGTGCCAGCAGCTTGAATCCGGGAGGGCTGAGGGATACGCAGTATTTT. The chain employs TRBV5-5 and TRBJ2-3, with 8 bases matching TRBD2. Germline V lookup: CDR1 SGHKS, CDR2 YYEKEE (reference sequence). J lost 6 bases, V lost 1 base, and 10 bases had no gene match. The CDR3 runs to 16 residues.

The rearrangement links TRBV7-3 to TRBJ2-3, with 10 bases lining up with TRBD1. CDR1 is SGHTA, CDR2 FQGTGA, per germline. The junction had 10 bases not matched to a gene; V was cut back by 4 bases and J by 3 bases. The CDR3 covers 17 residues. The CDR3, as DNA: TGTGCCAGCAGCTCGTCTGATGGGACAGGGGAAACAGATACGCAGTATTTT. Amino acid sequence: CASSSSDGTGETDTQYF.

This clone was counted once. This sequence joins TRBV6-1 and TRBJ2-7; the D is unclear. The V and J ends lost 0 bases and 0 bases respectively, with 12 bases between them. From germline, CDR1 is MNHNS and CDR2 SASEGT. This CDR3 is built from 16 residues. The CDR3 loop is CASSEATAESSYEQYF. CDR3 DNA: TGTGCCAGCAGTGAAGCGACGGCCGAGAGCTCCTACGAGCAGTACTTC.

The CDR3 loop reads CASSEFTTDTQYF. CDR3 DNA: TGTGCCAGCAGTGAATTTACCACAGATACGCAGTATTTT. The J gene is TRBJ2-3, the V gene TRBV2; D call uncertain. This CDR3 has 13 amino acids. Germline values: CDR1 SNHLY, CDR2 FYNNEI. Trimming removed 2 bases from V and 2 bases from J, with 5 bases in between.

The J gene is TRBJ2-1, the V gene TRBV7-2, with D perhaps TRBD1 (5 bases). The CDR3 spans 13 residues. V lost 1 base and J lost 7, with 8 bases in between. Germline CDR1 is SGHTA and CDR2 is FQGNSA. The CDR3 region has the DNA TGTGCCAGCAGCTTAGTCCCAGGGAATGAGCAGTTCTTC. Protein product: CASSLVPGNEQFF.

The chain uses TRBV18 and TRBJ2-5; 9 nucleotides line up with TRBD1. The CDR3 sequence is 15 residues long. The germline CDR1 and CDR2 sequences are KGHSH and LQKENI. V dropped 2 bases and J dropped 2; count of bases not matched to a gene: 3. The CDR3 spells CASSPDRGNQETQYF. DNA for the CDR3: TGTGCCAGCTCACCAGACAGGGGGAATCAAGAGACCCAGTACTTC.

The chain joins TRBV4-2 to TRBJ2-3, with 12 bases lining up with TRBD2. This CDR3 has 17 amino acids. V lost 0 bases and J lost 3; bases outside the gene matches: 4. The V gene's germline CDR1 is LGHNA and CDR2 YNFKEQ. CDR3 sequence: CASSQEQTSGRTDTQYF. CDR3 coding DNA: TGTGCCAGCAGCCAAGAACAGACTAGCGGGAGAACAGATACGCAGTATTTT.

The rearrangement joins TRBV5-6 to TRBJ2-2, with D hard to call. Trimming left V 4 bases short and J 0 bases short, with 10 bases between. The CDR3 has 15 residues. CDR1 is SGHDT and CDR2 is YYEEEE in the germline V gene. The CDR3 region is CASSPDFTNTGELFF. CDR3 bases: TGTGCCAGCAGCCCGGATTTCACGAACACCGGGGAGCTGTTTTTT.

The rearrangement joins TRBV19 to TRBJ2-7; 8 bases fit TRBD1. V dropped 5 bases and J dropped 5; count of bases not matched to a gene: 5. The CDR3 runs to 13 residues. The germline CDR1 and CDR2 sequences are LNHDA and SQIVND (reference sequence). The CDR3 reads CASSAGQGNEQYF. The CDR3 DNA is TGTGCCAGTAGTGCCGGACAGGGTAACGAGCAGTACTTC. The entire variable domain, with the rest obtained from reference TRBV19 and TRBJ2-7, is as follows: DGGITQSPKYLFRKEGQNVTLSCEQNLNHDAMYWYRQDPGQGLRLIYYSQIVNDFQKGDIAEGYSVSREKKESFPLTVTSAQKNPTAFYLCASSAGQGNEQYFGPGTRLTVT.

About this clone itself: Other DNA sequences in this sample translate to the same CDR3. The V and J genes are TRBV27 and TRBJ2-1, with D tentatively TRBD1 (5 bases). The germline gives CDR1 MNHEY, CDR2 SMNVEV (reference sequence). V dropped 7 bases and J dropped 4 bases, with 17 bases sitting between them. The CDR3 runs 15 residues. The CDR3, as DNA: TGTGCCAGCAACTCACACGGTCCAGGGTACAATGAGCAGTTCTTC. Its translation: CASNSHGPGYNEQFF.

Here the CDR3 DNA reads TGTGCCACCAGCATGGGAGGGCCTTCCTACGAGCAGTACTTC. Translation: CATSMGGPSYEQYF. J is TRBJ2-7 and V is TRBV15; 7 positions match TRBD2. With 4 bases clipped from V and 1 base from J, the junction kept 4 bases outside the gene matches. The germline V gene encodes CDR1 LNHNV and CDR2 YYDKDF (reference sequence). This CDR3 is built from 14 residues.

This chain joins TRBV10-3 and TRBJ2-7; possible D gene TRBD1, 5 bases. There are 12 residues in the CDR3. Germline V gene data show CDR1 as ENHRY and CDR2 as SYGVKD. The ends were cut back, 5 bases at V and 4 bases at J, with 9 bases in the middle. This CDR3 is CAISTGVYEQYF. CDR3 nucleotide sequence: TGTGCCATCAGTACAGGAGTTTACGAGCAGTACTTC.